This T cell receptor (beta chain) was profiled in a study of identical twins. Trimming pared 2 bases from V and 6 bases from J, leaving 16 bases between. CDR3 size: 15 residues. Germline CDR1 and CDR2: SGHRS and YFSETQ. TCRdb re-called the 5' RACE reads with MiXCR, one entry per CDR3 protein. The repertoire includes hundreds of thousands of distinct CDR3 sequences, around 5.7% of them detected once, and 1.5% to 2% sits in the top ten. A word on this clonotype: The target antigen is unknown.

General study points: Whereas memory repertoires showed no such difference, abundant cord blood beta clonotypes carried fewer insertions. Because invariant MAIT and iNKT cells could be present, zero-insertion analyses could be partly confounded.

The receptor comes from a young man in good health. V gene TRBV5-1 combines with J gene TRBJ2-3; the D gene could be TRBD1 or TRBD2 (5 bases each). The sample consisted of naive T cells sorted from blood. CDR3 nucleotide sequence: TGCGCCAGCAGCTTTCGGGACCGCGATAGGGATACGCAGTATTTT. Protein product: CASSFRDRDRDTQYF.